This is a list of T cell receptor beta chains from one sample in a study of chemoradiotherapy in HPV16-positive cancers. Method: immunoSEQ multiplex PCR; TCRdb's copy keeps in-frame clones and lacks some. The sample has 1,500 to 2,000 clones; about four fifths are singletons. The sequencing here drew on tumor tissue, taken from a patient who underwent chemoradiotherapy. The receptors originated from a human donor with HPV-associated anogenital cancer. CDR3s include the opening cysteine and the closing phenylalanine or tryptophan.

v_call	cdr3_length	cdr3_aa
TRBV30	14	CAWRRMAITGELFF
TRBV5-1	15	CASSLNPGQNYGYTF
TRBV15	14	CATSRDLTGDGYTF
TRBV5-4	17	CASSPSGGKSSYNEQFF
TRBV7-9	16	CASSSGVAGLSYEQYF
TRBV7-9	14	CASSPAQAGYGYTF
TRBV10-2	15	CASRLGLAGAGELFF
TRBV2	15	CASSALAEGGETQYF
TRBV7-3	14	CASSLQGGPDTQYF
TRBV10-2	16	CASRNPQQGAQGELFF
TRBV11-2	16	CASSLRRGSSYNEQFF
TRBV5-4	14	CASSSDRGNYGYTF
TRBV2	13	CASSKRAADGYTF
TRBV7-9	17	CASSLGFERGRQETQYF
TRBV6-6	14	CASTIPGQVLGYTF
TRBV19	12	CASRDNQETQYF
TRBV6-1	13	CASSERDNYGYTF
TRBV7-5	19	CASTGDPGTGGPLYYEQYF
TRBV11-2	13	CASSYPDRGTQYF
TRBV28	16	CASTLSGTGWPSEQYF
TRBV5-1	14	CASDGGSPSNEQFF
TRBV7-9	13	CASSPTRESEAFF
TRBV6-1	11	CATREGETQYF
TRBV2	12	CASSAQGVTIYF
TRBV7-2	13	CASSLVLNTEAFF
TRBV29-1	12	CSVIAGVSEQYF
TRBV7-9	14	CASSIWEDGDTQYF
TRBV5-4	11	CASSGYGAQYF
TRBV2	15	CASSEGVGANTEAFF